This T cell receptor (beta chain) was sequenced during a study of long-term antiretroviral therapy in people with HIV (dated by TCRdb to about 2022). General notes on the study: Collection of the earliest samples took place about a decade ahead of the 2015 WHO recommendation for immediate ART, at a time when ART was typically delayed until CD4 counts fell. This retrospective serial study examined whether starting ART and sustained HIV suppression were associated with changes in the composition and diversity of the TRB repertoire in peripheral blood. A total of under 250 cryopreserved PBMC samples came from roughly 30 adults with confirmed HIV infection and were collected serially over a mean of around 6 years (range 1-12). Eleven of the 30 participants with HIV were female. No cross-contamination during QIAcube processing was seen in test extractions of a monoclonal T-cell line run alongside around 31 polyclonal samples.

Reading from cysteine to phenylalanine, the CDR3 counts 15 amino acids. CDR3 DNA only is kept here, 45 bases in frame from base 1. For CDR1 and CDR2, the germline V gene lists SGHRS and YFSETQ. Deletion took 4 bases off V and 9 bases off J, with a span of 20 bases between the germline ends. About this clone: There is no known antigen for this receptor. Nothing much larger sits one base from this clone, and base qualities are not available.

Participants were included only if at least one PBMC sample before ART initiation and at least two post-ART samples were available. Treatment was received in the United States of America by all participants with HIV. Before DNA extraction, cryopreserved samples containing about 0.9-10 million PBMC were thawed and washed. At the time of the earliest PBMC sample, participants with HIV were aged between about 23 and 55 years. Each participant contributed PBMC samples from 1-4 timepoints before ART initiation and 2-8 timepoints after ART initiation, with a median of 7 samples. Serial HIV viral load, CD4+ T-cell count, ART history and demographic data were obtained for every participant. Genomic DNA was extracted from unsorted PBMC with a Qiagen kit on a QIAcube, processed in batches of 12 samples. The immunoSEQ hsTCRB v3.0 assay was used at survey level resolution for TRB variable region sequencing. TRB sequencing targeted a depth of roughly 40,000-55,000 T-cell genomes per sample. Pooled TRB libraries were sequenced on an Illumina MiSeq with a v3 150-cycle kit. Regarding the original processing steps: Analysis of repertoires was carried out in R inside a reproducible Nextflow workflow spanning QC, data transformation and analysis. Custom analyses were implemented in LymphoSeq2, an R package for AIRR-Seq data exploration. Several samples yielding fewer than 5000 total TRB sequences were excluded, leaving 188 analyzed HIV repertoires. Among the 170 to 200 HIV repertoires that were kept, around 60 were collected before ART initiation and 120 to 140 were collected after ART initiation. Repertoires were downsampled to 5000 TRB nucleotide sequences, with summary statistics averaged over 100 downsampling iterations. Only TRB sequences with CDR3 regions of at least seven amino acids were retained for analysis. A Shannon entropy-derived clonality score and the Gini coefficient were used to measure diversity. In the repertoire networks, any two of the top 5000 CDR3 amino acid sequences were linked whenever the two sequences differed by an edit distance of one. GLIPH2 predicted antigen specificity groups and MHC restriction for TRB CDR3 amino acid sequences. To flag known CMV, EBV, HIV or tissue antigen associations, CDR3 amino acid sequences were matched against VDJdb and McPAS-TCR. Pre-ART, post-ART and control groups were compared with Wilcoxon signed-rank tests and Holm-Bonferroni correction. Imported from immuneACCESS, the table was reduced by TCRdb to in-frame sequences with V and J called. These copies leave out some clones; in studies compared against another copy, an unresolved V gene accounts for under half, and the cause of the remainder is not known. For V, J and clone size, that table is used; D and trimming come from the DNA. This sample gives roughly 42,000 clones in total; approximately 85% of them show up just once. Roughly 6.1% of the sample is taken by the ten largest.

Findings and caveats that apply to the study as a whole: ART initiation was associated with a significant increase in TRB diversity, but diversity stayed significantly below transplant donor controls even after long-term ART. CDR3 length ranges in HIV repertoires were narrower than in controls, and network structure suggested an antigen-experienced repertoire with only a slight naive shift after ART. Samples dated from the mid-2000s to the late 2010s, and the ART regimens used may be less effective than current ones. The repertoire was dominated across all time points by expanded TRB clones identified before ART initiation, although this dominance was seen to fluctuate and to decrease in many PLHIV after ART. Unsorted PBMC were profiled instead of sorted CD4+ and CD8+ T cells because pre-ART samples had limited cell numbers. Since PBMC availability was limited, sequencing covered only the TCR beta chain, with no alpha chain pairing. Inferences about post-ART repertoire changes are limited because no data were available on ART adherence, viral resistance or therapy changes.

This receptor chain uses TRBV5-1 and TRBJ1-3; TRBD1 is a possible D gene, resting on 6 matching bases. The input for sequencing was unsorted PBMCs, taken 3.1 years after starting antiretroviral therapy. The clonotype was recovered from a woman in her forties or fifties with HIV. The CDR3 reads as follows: CASSRGSGGGATIYF. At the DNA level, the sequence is TGCGCCAGCAGCCGAGGGAGCGGAGGGGGAGCCACCATATATTTT.